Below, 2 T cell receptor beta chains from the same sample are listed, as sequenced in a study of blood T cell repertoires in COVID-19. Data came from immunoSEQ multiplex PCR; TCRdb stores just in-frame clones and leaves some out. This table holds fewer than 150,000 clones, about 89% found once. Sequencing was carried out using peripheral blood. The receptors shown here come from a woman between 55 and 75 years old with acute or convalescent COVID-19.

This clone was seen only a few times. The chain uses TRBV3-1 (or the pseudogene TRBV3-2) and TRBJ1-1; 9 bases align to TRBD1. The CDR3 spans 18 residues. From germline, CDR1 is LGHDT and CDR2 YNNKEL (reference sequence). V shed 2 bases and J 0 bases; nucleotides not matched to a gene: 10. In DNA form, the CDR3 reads TGTGCCAGCAGCCAACAACCCGGGACAGGGAAGATGAACACTGAAGCTTTCTTT. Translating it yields CASSQQPGTGKMNTEAFF.

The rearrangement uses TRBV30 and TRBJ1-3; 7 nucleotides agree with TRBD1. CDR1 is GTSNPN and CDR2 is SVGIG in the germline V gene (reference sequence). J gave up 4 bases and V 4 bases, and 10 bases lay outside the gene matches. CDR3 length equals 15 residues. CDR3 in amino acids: CAWTFDRVRGNTIYF. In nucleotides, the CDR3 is TGTGCCTGGACCTTCGACAGGGTGAGGGGAAACACCATATATTTT.